Each of the 3 T cell receptor beta chains below was sequenced from the same sample in a study of T cell clonotyping in hematopoietic cell transplantation. The assay was immunoSEQ multiplex PCR, and TCRdb's table has in-frame clones only and misses some. The sample lists some 2,000 clones, about 90% occurring once. The sequencing used PBMCs, collected at the time of graft-versus-host disease after allogeneic stem cell transplant. Receptors originate from a male patient younger than 35 who had an allogeneic stem cell transplant from a related donor, so the T cells may come from the graft donor. Some clones in this sample may be carry-over from other donors' samples.

This chain uses TRBV9 with TRBJ2-7; TRBD2 matches 8 bases. The CDR3 is made up of 18 amino acids. With 3 bases clipped from V and 3 bases from J, the junction kept 17 bases outside the gene matches. Germline CDR1 SGDLS, CDR2 YYNGEE. The CDR3 nucleotides read TGTGCCAGCAGCGGTAACCTGGGACTAGGGCGGATCGTCTACGAGCAGTACGTC. Amino acids: CASSGNLGLGRIVYEQYV.

The chain joins TRBV29-1 to TRBJ2-3, with TRBD1 identical over 7 bases. Trimming cost V 7 bases and J 5 bases; bases outside gene matches: 12. Germline values: CDR1 SQVTM, CDR2 ANQGSEA. This CDR3 is 14 amino acids long. The CDR3 protein is CSAQTGAPGDTQYF. CDR3 DNA sequence: TGCAGCGCTCAAACAGGGGCCCCTGGAGATACGCAGTATTTT.

The J gene is TRBJ2-3, the V gene TRBV30; possibly TRBD2 for D (5 bases). Trimming stripped 3 bases from V and 2 bases from J, with 21 bases between. The germline gives CDR1 GTSNPN, CDR2 SVGIG (reference sequence). The CDR3 runs 17 residues. CDR3 sequence (DNA): TGTGCCTGGAGACACGTGCCGGACTCAGAAAACACAGATACGCAGTATTTT. Its translation: CAWRHVPDSENTDTQYF.